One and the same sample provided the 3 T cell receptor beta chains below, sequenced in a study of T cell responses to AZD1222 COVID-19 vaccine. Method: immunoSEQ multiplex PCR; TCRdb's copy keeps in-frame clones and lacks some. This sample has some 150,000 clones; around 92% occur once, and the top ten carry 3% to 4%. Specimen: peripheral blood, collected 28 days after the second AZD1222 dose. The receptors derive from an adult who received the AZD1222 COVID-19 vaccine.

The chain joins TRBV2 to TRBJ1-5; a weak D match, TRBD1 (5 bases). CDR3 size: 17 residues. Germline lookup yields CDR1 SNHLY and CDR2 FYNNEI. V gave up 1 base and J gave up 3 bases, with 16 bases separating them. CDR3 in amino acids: CASSEGVGVLPNQPQHF. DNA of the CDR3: TGTGCCAGCAGTGAAGGGGTGGGGGTTCTTCCCAATCAGCCCCAGCATTTT. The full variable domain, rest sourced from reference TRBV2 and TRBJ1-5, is EPEVTQTPSHQVTQMGQEVILRCVPISNHLYFYWYRQILGQKVEFLVSFYNNEISEKSEIFDDQFSVERPDGSNFTLKIRSTKLEDSAMYFCASSEGVGVLPNQPQHFGDGTRLSIL.

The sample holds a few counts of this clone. CDR3 sequence reads: CASSQRESYEQYF. The CDR3 DNA reads TGTGCCAGCAGCCAGCGGGAGTCCTACGAGCAGTACTTC. V gene TRBV6-5 combines with J gene TRBJ2-7; 8 bases are shared with TRBD2. Germline V CDR1 and CDR2: MNHEY, SVGAGI. J lost 1 base, V lost 6 bases, and 2 bases had no gene match. This CDR3 contains 13 residues.

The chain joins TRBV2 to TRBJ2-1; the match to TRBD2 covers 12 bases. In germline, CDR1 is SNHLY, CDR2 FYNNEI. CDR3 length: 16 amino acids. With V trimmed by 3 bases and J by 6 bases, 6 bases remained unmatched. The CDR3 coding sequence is TGTGCCAGCAGTGACTCTAGCGGGAGGGGAGTCAATGAGCAGTTCTTC. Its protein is CASSDSSGRGVNEQFF.